This TCR beta chain was recorded in a study of T cell responses to AZD1222 COVID-19 vaccine. This table comes from immunoSEQ multiplex PCR, and its TCRdb copy is limited to in-frame clones, with some not included. The profile shows about 150,000 clones, 75% to 90% of them singletons. This CDR3 spans 11 amino acids. The V end was cut by 6 bases, the J end by 4 bases, with 7 bases between. Germline CDR1 reads DFQATT; CDR2 reads SNEGSKA (reference sequence). This specimen was peripheral blood, taken on day 0 of AZD1222 vaccination. The chain uses TRBV20-1 and TRBJ1-3; D call uncertain. This receptor was taken from an adult in good health. CDR3 coding DNA: TGCAGTGCGCCGACCGGAAACACCATATATTTT. Translated: CSAPTGNTIYF.